The T cell receptor beta chain described here comes from a study of blood T cell repertoires in COVID-19. Study summary: PBMCs, B-cell-depleted T cells, or T cells provided the cDNA or gDNA that made up the material.

Assay used: immunoSEQ multiplex PCR; TCRdb lists only in-frame clones, some missing. The table has 150,000 to 200,000 clones, roughly 85% seen once. Germline CDR1 and CDR2: MGHDK and SYGVNS. The V end lost 7 bases, the J end lost 4 bases, and 10 bases lay between the germline ends. This CDR3 is 12 amino acids long. The gene calls are TRBV25-1 and TRBJ1-1; D is possibly TRBD1 (6 bases). The clonotype originates from an older woman with acute or convalescent COVID-19. Sequencing was performed on peripheral blood. The CDR3 sequence is CASTGVITEAFF. The CDR3 DNA reads TGTGCCAGCACAGGGGTAATCACTGAAGCTTTCTTT.